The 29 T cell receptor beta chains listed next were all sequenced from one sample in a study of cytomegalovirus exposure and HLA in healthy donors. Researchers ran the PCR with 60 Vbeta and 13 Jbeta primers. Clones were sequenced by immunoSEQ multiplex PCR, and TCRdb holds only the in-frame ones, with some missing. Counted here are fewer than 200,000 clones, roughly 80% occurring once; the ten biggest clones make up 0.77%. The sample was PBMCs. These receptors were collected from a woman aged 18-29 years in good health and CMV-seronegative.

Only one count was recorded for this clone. This chain's CDR3 is CASSPTQRLTDTQYF. DNA for the CDR3: TGTGCCAGCAGCCCGACGCAGCGTCTCACAGATACGCAGTATTTT. The genes are TRBV7-9 and TRBJ2-3; D unresolved. The ends were cut back, 5 bases at V and 2 bases at J, with 14 bases in the middle. Germline CDR1 reads SEHNR; CDR2 reads FQNEAQ (reference sequence). CDR3 length: 15 amino acids.

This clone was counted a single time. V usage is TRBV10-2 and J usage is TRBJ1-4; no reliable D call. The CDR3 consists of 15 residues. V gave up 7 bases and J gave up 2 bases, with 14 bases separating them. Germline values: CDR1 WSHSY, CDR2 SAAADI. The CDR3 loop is CASIRDLVTNEKLFF. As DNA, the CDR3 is TGCGCCAGCATTCGGGATCTTGTTACTAATGAAAAACTGTTTTTT.

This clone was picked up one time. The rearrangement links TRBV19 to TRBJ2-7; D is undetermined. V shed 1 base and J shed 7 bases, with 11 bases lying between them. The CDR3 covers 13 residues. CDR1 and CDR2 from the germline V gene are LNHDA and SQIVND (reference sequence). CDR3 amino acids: CASSIAHYGEQYF. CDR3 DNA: TGTGCCAGTAGTATAGCCCACTACGGAGAGCAGTACTTC.

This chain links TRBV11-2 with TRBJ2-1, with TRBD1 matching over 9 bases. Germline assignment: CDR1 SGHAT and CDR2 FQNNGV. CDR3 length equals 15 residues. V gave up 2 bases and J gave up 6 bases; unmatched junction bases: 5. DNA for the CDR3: TGTGCCAGCAGCTTACTGGACAGGGGCGTCAATGAGCAGTTCTTC. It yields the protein CASSLLDRGVNEQFF.

The CDR3 DNA is TGTGCCAGCAGCACTAGCGGGCTATACAATGAGCAGTTCTTC. Protein product: CASSTSGLYNEQFF. The chain joins TRBV7-9 to TRBJ2-1, with 9 bases aligning to TRBD2. The V gene end was trimmed by 5 bases and the J gene end by 4 bases; junction bases not matched to a gene: 3. The CDR3 has 14 residues. Germline V lookup: CDR1 SEHNR, CDR2 FQNEAQ (reference sequence).

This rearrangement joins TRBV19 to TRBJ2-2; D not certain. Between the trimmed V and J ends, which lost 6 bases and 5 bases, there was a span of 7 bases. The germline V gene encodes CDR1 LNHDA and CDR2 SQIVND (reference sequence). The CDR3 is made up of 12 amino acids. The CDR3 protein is CASRQQTGELFF. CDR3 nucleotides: TGTGCCAGTAGACAACAGACCGGGGAGCTGTTTTTT.

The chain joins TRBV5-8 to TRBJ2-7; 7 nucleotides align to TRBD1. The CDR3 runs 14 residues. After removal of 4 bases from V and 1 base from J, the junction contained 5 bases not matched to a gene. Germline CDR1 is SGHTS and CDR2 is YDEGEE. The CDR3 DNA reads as TGTGCCAGCAGCCGGCGACAGGGATCCTACGAGCAGTACTTC. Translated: CASSRRQGSYEQYF.

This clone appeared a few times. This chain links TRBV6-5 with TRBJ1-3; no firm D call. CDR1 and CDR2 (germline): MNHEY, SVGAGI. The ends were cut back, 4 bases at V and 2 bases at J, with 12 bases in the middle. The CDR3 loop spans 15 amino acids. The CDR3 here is CASSSWVGAGNTIYF. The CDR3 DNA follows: TGTGCCAGCAGTTCGTGGGTCGGGGCTGGAAACACCATATATTTT.

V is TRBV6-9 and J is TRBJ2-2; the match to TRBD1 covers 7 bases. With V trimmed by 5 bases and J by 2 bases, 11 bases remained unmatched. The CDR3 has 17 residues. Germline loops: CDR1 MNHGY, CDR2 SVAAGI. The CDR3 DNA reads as TGTGCCAGCAGTAAACTAAAGGGACAGACAAACACCGGGGAGCTGTTTTTT. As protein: CASSKLKGQTNTGELFF.

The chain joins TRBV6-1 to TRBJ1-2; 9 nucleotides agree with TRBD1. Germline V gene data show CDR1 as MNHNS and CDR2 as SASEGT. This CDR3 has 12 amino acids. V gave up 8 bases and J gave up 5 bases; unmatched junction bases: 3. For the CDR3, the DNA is TGTGCCAGCCAGGACAGGGGTTATGGCTACACCTTC. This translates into CASQDRGYGYTF.

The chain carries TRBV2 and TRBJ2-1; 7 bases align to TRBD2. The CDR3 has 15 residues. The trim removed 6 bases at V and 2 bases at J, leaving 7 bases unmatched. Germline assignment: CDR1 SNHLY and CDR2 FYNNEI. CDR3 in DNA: TGTGCCAGCAGGAAGGAGCGGGAAACCTACAATGAGCAGTTCTTC. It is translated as CASRKERETYNEQFF.

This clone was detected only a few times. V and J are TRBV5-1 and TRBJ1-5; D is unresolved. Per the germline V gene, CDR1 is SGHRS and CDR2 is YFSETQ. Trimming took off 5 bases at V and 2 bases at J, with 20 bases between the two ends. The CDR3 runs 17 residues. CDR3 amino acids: CASRWRAPFACNQPQHF. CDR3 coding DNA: TGCGCCAGCAGATGGAGGGCCCCTTTTGCGTGCAATCAGCCCCAGCATTTT.

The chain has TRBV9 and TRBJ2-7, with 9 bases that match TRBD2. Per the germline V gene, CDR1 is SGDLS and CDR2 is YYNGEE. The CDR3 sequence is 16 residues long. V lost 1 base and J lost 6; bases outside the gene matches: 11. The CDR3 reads CASSVSGLAGRSEQYF. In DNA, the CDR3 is TGTGCCAGCAGCGTATCAGGGCTAGCGGGACGTAGCGAGCAGTACTTC.

As DNA, the CDR3 is TGCAGCGTTGCCTCGGCGGTCGGCTACACCTTC. Translated, it gives CSVASAVGYTF. V gene TRBV29-1 combines with J gene TRBJ1-2, with D hard to call. The CDR3 runs 11 residues. In germline, CDR1 is SQVTM, CDR2 ANQGSEA. The V and J ends lost 4 bases and 8 bases respectively, with 11 bases between them.

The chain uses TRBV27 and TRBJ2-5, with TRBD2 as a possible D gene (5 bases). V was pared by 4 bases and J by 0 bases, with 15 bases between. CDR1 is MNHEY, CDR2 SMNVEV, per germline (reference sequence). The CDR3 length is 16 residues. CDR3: CASSYYGDPDQETQYF. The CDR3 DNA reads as TGTGCCAGCAGTTATTACGGGGATCCCGACCAAGAGACCCAGTACTTC.

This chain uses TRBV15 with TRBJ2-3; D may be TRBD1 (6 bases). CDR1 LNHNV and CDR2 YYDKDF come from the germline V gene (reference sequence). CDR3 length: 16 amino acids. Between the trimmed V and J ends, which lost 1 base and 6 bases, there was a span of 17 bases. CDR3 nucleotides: TGTGCCACCAGCAGAGGGGACATCAGCCCCCCGGATACGCAGTATTTT. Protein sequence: CATSRGDISPPDTQYF.

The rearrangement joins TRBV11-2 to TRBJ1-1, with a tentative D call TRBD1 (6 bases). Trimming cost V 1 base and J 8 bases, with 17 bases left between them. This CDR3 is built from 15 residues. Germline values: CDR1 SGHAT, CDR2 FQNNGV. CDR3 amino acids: CASSLVSPGAEEAFF. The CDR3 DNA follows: TGTGCCAGCAGCTTAGTCAGTCCAGGGGCAGAAGAAGCTTTCTTT.

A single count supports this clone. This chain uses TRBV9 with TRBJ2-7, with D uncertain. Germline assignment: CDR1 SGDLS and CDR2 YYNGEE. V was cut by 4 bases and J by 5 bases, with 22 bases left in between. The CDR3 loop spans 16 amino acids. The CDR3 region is CASSPLSSTPPHEQYF. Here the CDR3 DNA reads TGTGCCAGCAGCCCTCTCTCGTCTACCCCCCCTCACGAGCAGTACTTC.

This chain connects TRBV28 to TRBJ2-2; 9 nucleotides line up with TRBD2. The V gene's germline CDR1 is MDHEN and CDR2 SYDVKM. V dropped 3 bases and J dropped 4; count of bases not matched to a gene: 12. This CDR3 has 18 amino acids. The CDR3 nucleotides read TGTGCCAGCAGTTTTGGGGGGGTGCGGGAGGGCCGCACCGGGGAGCTGTTTTTT. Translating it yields CASSFGGVREGRTGELFF.

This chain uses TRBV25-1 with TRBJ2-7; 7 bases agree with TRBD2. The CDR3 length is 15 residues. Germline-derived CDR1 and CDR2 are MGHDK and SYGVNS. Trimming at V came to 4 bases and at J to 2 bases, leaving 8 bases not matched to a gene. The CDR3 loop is CASSGGPAGTYEQYF. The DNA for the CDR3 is TGTGCCAGCAGTGGGGGACCAGCGGGGACCTACGAGCAGTACTTC.

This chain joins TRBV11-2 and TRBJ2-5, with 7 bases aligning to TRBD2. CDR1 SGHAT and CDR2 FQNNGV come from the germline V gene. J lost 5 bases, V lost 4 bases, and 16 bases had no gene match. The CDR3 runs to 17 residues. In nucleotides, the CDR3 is TGTGCCAGCAGCTACCAGGTTGCGGGAGTCAATCTCGAGACCCAGTACTTC. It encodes CASSYQVAGVNLETQYF.

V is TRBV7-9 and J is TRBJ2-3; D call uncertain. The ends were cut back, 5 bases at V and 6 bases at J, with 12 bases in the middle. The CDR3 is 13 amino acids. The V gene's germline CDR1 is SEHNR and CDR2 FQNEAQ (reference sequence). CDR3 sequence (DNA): TGTGCCAGCAGCCCCGTGGGCCGGGATACGCAGTATTTT. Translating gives CASSPVGRDTQYF.

This chain's CDR3 is CASSSGQGADTIYF. DNA of the CDR3: TGTGCCAGCAGTTCTGGACAGGGGGCAGACACCATATATTTT. V is TRBV5-6 and J is TRBJ1-3, with 11 bases matching TRBD1. Germline CDR1 reads SGHDT; CDR2 reads YYEEEE. There are 14 residues in the CDR3. V was clipped by 5 bases and J by 8 bases; unmatched bases: 6. Full variable domain (outside the CDR3, taken from reference TRBV5-6 and TRBJ1-3): DAGVTQSPTHLIKTRGQQVTLRCSPKSGHDTVSWYQQALGQGPQFIFQYYEEEERQRGNFPDRFSGHQFPNYSSELNVNALLLGDSALYLCASSSGQGADTIYFGEGSWLTVV.

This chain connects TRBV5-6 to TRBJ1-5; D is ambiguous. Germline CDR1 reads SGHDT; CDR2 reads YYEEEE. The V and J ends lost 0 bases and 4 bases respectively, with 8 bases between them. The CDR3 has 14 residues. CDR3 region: CASSLGGRNQPQHF. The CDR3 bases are TGTGCCAGCAGCTTGGGAGGCAGAAATCAGCCCCAGCATTTT.

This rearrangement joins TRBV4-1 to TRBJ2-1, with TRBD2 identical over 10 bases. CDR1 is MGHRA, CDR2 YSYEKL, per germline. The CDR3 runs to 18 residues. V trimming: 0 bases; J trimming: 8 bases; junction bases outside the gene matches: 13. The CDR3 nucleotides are TGCGCCAGCAGCCAAGACCCCCCACTAGCGGGAAGGGCGGATGAGCAGTTCTTC. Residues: CASSQDPPLAGRADEQFF.

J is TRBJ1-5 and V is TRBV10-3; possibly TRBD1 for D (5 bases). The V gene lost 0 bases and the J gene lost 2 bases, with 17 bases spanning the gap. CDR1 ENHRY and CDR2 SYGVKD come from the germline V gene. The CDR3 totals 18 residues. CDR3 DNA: TGTGCCATCAGTGAGTCGGGAGGTGGGGCTGTGGGCAATCAGCCCCAGCATTTT. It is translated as CAISESGGGAVGNQPQHF.

The CDR3 DNA reads TGTGCCAGCAGTGAGGTAGGGGCCGTGAACACTGAAGCTTTCTTT. This gives the protein CASSEVGAVNTEAFF. This chain joins TRBV6-1 and TRBJ1-1, with D perhaps matching TRBD1 (5 bases). This CDR3 spans 15 amino acids. CDR1 and CDR2 (germline): MNHNS, SASEGT. Trimming cost V 3 bases and J 0 bases, with 11 bases left between them.

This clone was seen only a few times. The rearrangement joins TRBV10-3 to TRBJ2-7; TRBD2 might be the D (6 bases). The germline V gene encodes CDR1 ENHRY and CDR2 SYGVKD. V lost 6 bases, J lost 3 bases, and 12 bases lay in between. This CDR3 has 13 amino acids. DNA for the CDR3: TGTGCCATCAGGCGGGACGGGAACTACGAGCAGTACTTC. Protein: CAIRRDGNYEQYF.

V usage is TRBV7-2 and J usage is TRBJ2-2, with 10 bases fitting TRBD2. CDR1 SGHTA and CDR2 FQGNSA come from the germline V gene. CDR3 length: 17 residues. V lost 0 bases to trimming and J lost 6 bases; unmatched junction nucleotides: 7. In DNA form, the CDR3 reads TGTGCCAGCAGCTTAGCCCCTAGCGGGAGCTTCCCCGGGGAGCTGTTTTTT. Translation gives CASSLAPSGSFPGELFF.